A selection of T cell receptor beta chains follows, all from one sample in a study of T cell repertoires in cytomegalovirus infection. TCRdb reanalysed the reads using MiXCR and keeps one entry per CDR3 protein. The data show 650,000 to 900,000 distinct CDR3 sequences, with approximately 29% seen just once and around an eighth held by the top ten. Their antigens are not known. This material consisted of cultured CD8+ T cells from PBMCs, taken from culture after CMV antigen stimulation. These receptors were collected from a human donor in good health (CMV status not recorded). Some clones in this sample may be carry-over from other donors' samples. Both conserved end residues are part of each CDR3. Fields, in order: J gene, D gene, V gene, clone size, CDR3 DNA, CDR3 protein. The D gene is left open where the match is weak. The listing skips clone size in some rows; elsewhere it reads once, few, many or a size class.

j_call: TRBJ2-7; d_call: NA; v_call: TRBV4-1; clone_size: few; cdr3_nt: TGCGCCAGCAGCCATTCCAAACAGGGAGACGAGCAGTACTTC; cdr3_aa: CASSHSKQGDEQYF
j_call: TRBJ2-3; d_call: NA; v_call: TRBV5-4; clone_size: NA; cdr3_nt: TGTGCCAGCAGCACCGCAGCACTAGGCACAGATACGCAGTATTTT; cdr3_aa: CASSTAALGTDTQYF
j_call: TRBJ1-5; d_call: NA; v_call: TRBV4-1; clone_size: NA; cdr3_nt: TGCGCCAGCAGCCAAGTGCAAGCCCAGCCCCAGCATTTT; cdr3_aa: CASSQVQAQPQHF
j_call: TRBJ1-3; d_call: TRBD1; v_call: TRBV12-3/TRBV12-4; clone_size: NA; cdr3_nt: TGTGCCAGCAGTCCGAGTAACAGGGGGAGAGGAAACACCATATATTTT; cdr3_aa: CASSPSNRGRGNTIYF
j_call: TRBJ2-5; d_call: TRBD2; v_call: TRBV11-1; clone_size: few; cdr3_nt: TGTGCCAGCAGTTCCTGGACTAGCGGGGGAAAAGAGACCCAGTACTTC; cdr3_aa: CASSSWTSGGKETQYF
j_call: TRBJ1-5; d_call: NA; v_call: TRBV7-9; clone_size: NA; cdr3_nt: TGTGCCAGCAGCACCGGGACGGCGGGCAATCAGCCCCAGCATTTT; cdr3_aa: CASSTGTAGNQPQHF
j_call: TRBJ1-2; d_call: NA; v_call: TRBV9; clone_size: NA; cdr3_nt: TGTGCCAGCAGCACTAGGACGGAGGGCTACTCCTTC; cdr3_aa: CASSTRTEGYSF
j_call: TRBJ2-1; d_call: NA; v_call: TRBV7-2; clone_size: many; cdr3_nt: TGTGCCAGCAGCTCGGGACATCCCTCCTACAATGAGCAGTTCTTC; cdr3_aa: CASSSGHPSYNEQFF
j_call: TRBJ1-1; d_call: TRBD1; v_call: TRBV11-2; clone_size: NA; cdr3_nt: TGTGCCAGCAGCTCCGGGACAGGGGTTCCGGACACTGAAGCTTTCTTT; cdr3_aa: CASSSGTGVPDTEAFF
j_call: TRBJ2-1; d_call: TRBD2; v_call: TRBV2; clone_size: few; cdr3_nt: TGTGCCAGCAGAGTCGGGGGGGGCTCCTACAATGAGCAGTTCTTC; cdr3_aa: CASRVGGGSYNEQFF
j_call: TRBJ1-1; d_call: TRBD1; v_call: TRBV12-3/TRBV12-4; clone_size: few; cdr3_nt: TGTGCCAGCAGCGGTCACAGGGGACAGGGGTGGAACACTGAAGCTTTCTTT; cdr3_aa: CASSGHRGQGWNTEAFF
j_call: TRBJ1-1; d_call: TRBD1; v_call: TRBV7-6; clone_size: NA; cdr3_nt: TGTGCCAGCAGCTCGACAGGGCCGAACACTGAAGCTTTCTTT; cdr3_aa: CASSSTGPNTEAFF
j_call: TRBJ2-1; d_call: TRBD2; v_call: TRBV6-5; clone_size: NA; cdr3_nt: TGTGCCAGCAGTTACGGCGGGGGAGGACGGCCTCCTTACAATGAGCAGTTCTTC; cdr3_aa: CASSYGGGGRPPYNEQFF
j_call: TRBJ2-1; d_call: NA; v_call: TRBV29-1; clone_size: NA; cdr3_nt: TGCAGCGTTGAAGGGGACGGCTTAATGAATGAGCAGTTCTTC; cdr3_aa: CSVEGDGLMNEQFF
j_call: TRBJ2-7; d_call: NA; v_call: TRBV12-3/TRBV12-4; clone_size: NA; cdr3_nt: TGTGCCAGCAGTTTAGGCACTCACTCCTACGAGCAGTACTTC; cdr3_aa: CASSLGTHSYEQYF
j_call: TRBJ2-1; d_call: NA; v_call: TRBV6-2/TRBV6-3; clone_size: few; cdr3_nt: TGTGCCACCCAGCTAGGGAAGGACCGTCGCAATGAGCAGTTCTTC; cdr3_aa: CATQLGKDRRNEQFF
j_call: TRBJ2-2; d_call: NA; v_call: TRBV7-6; clone_size: many; cdr3_nt: TGTGCCAGCAGCCAGGGACAAAATTTCGATCACACCGGGGAGCTGTTTTTT; cdr3_aa: CASSQGQNFDHTGELFF
j_call: TRBJ2-3; d_call: TRBD2; v_call: TRBV6-8; clone_size: NA; cdr3_nt: TGTGCCAGCAGCCCTACTCAACTAGCGGGGTCTCATACGCAGTATTTT; cdr3_aa: CASSPTQLAGSHTQYF
j_call: TRBJ1-1; d_call: TRBD1; v_call: TRBV6-1; clone_size: NA; cdr3_nt: TGTGCCAGCAGTTCGGACAGGATGACTGAAGCTTTCTTT; cdr3_aa: CASSSDRMTEAFF
j_call: TRBJ2-5; d_call: NA; v_call: TRBV14; clone_size: few; cdr3_nt: TGTGCCAGCAGCGCATATCTGGACAGTATCAACCAGTACTTC; cdr3_aa: CASSAYLDSINQYF
j_call: TRBJ2-5; d_call: NA; v_call: TRBV20-1; clone_size: NA; cdr3_nt: TGCAGTGCTAGAGTGGCAGGGCTTCAAGGGACCCAGTACTTC; cdr3_aa: CSARVAGLQGTQYF
j_call: TRBJ1-5; d_call: NA; v_call: TRBV11-2; clone_size: few; cdr3_nt: TGTGCCAGCAGCTTAGGCGAGAGGAGGGGATATGGCAATCAGCCCCAGCATTTT; cdr3_aa: CASSLGERRGYGNQPQHF
j_call: TRBJ1-1; d_call: NA; v_call: TRBV7-2; clone_size: many; cdr3_nt: TGTGCCAGCAGCTTAGCCCCTCTCCCTTCGAACACTGAAGCTTTCTTT; cdr3_aa: CASSLAPLPSNTEAFF
j_call: TRBJ2-3; d_call: NA; v_call: TRBV12-3/TRBV12-4; clone_size: few; cdr3_nt: TGTGCCAGCAATTTCGGGGGGCCTTTAGATACGCAGTATTTT; cdr3_aa: CASNFGGPLDTQYF
j_call: TRBJ1-1; d_call: TRBD1; v_call: TRBV7-9; clone_size: NA; cdr3_nt: TGTGCCAGCAGCCAGGGACAGCCGTTTGAAGCTTTCTTT; cdr3_aa: CASSQGQPFEAFF
j_call: TRBJ2-3; d_call: NA; v_call: TRBV10-3; clone_size: NA; cdr3_nt: TGTGCCATCAGACCCTCGTTGGGATCGGATACGCAGTATTTT; cdr3_aa: CAIRPSLGSDTQYF
j_call: TRBJ1-6; d_call: NA; v_call: TRBV4-1; clone_size: few; cdr3_nt: TGCGCCAGCAGCCCCGAGGGCGGTAGCTCCTATAATTCACCCCTCCACTTT; cdr3_aa: CASSPEGGSSYNSPLHF
j_call: TRBJ1-5; d_call: NA; v_call: TRBV4-1; clone_size: NA; cdr3_nt: TGCGCCAGCAGCCAAGTAGGGGTCTATAGCAATCAGCCCCAGCATTTT; cdr3_aa: CASSQVGVYSNQPQHF
j_call: TRBJ2-1; d_call: NA; v_call: TRBV4-1; clone_size: NA; cdr3_nt: TGCGCCAGCAGCCAGGGGCCGGCGGGACAAGCATACAATGAGCAGTTCTTC; cdr3_aa: CASSQGPAGQAYNEQFF
j_call: TRBJ2-5; d_call: NA; v_call: TRBV18; clone_size: few; cdr3_nt: TGTGCCAGCTCACCTTACCGTCGACGTAGGGAAGAGACCCAGTACTTC; cdr3_aa: CASSPYRRRREETQYF
j_call: TRBJ2-1; d_call: TRBD2; v_call: TRBV19; clone_size: NA; cdr3_nt: TGTGCCACGGGACTAGCGGGGCCCAATGAGCAGTTCTTC; cdr3_aa: CATGLAGPNEQFF
j_call: TRBJ1-3; d_call: NA; v_call: TRBV12-3/TRBV12-4; clone_size: many; cdr3_nt: TGTGCCAGCAGTTTCTTGGCCGAGTTTCACTCTGGAAACACCATATATTTT; cdr3_aa: CASSFLAEFHSGNTIYF
j_call: TRBJ2-2; d_call: NA; v_call: TRBV6-5; clone_size: NA; cdr3_nt: TGTGCCAGCAGTTATCGGGCAGGCGGGGAGCTGTTTTTT; cdr3_aa: CASSYRAGGELFF
j_call: TRBJ1-1; d_call: TRBD1; v_call: TRBV6-5; clone_size: NA; cdr3_nt: TGTGCCAGCACCCAGGGGGGGACAACTGAAGCTTTCTTT; cdr3_aa: CASTQGGTTEAFF
j_call: TRBJ2-3; d_call: NA; v_call: TRBV6-1; clone_size: NA; cdr3_nt: TGTGCCAGCAGTGACGGACTATCGCGGTACACAGATACGCAGTATTTT; cdr3_aa: CASSDGLSRYTDTQYF
j_call: TRBJ1-2; d_call: TRBD1; v_call: TRBV10-3; clone_size: NA; cdr3_nt: TGTGCCATCAGGGGGACAGGGGGCAATGGCTATGGCTACACCTTC; cdr3_aa: CAIRGTGGNGYGYTF
j_call: TRBJ1-4; d_call: NA; v_call: TRBV6-5; clone_size: few; cdr3_nt: TGTGCCAGCAGTTTCGATGGGGAAAAACTGTTTTTT; cdr3_aa: CASSFDGEKLFF